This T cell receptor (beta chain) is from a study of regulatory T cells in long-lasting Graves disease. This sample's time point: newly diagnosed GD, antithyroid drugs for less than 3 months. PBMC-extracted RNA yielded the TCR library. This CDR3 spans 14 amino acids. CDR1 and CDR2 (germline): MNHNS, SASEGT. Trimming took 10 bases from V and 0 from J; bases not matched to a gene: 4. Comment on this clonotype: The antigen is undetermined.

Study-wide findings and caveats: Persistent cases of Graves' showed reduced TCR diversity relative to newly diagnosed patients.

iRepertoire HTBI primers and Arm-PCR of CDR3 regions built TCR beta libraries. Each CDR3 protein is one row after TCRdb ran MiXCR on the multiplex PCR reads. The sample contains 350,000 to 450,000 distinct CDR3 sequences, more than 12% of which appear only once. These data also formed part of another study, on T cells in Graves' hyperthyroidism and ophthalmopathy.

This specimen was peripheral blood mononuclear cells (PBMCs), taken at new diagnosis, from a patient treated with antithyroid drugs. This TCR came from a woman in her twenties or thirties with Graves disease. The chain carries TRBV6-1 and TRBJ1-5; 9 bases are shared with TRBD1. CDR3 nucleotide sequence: TGTGCCACGCGACAGGGGGGTAGCAATCAGCCCCAGCATTTT. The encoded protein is CATRQGGSNQPQHF.